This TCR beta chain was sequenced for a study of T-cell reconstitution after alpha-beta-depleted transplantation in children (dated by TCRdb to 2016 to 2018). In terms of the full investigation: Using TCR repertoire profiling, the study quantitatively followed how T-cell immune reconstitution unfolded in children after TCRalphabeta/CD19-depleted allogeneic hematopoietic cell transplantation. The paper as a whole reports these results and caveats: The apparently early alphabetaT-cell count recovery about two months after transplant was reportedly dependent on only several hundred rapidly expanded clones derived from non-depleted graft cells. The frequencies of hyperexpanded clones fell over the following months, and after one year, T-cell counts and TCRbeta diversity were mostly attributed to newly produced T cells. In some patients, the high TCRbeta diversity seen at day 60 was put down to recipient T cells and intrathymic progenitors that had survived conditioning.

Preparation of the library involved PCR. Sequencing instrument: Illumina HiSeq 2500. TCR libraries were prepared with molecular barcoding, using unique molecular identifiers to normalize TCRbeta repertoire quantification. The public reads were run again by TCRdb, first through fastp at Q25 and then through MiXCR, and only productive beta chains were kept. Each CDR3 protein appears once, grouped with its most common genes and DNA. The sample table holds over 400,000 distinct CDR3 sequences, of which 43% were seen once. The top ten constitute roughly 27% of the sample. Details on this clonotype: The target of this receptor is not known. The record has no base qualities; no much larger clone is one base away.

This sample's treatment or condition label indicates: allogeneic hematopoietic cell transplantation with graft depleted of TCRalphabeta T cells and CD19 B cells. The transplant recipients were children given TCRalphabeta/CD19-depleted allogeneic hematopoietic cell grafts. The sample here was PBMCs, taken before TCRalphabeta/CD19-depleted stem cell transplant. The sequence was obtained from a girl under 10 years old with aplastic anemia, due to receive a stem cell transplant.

CDR3 protein: CASSGPSGELFF. The DNA sequence is TGTGCCAGCAGCGGCCCGTCCGGGGAGCTGTTTTTT. Recombination linked TRBV5-4 to TRBJ2-2; the D gene lacks a confident call. The germline V gene (reference sequence) provides CDR1 SGHNT and CDR2 YYREEE. Including the terminal cysteine and phenylalanine, the CDR3 comprises 12 residues. Just the 36-base CDR3 DNA is kept, in frame starting at base 1. V loses 4 bases, J loses 6 bases, and the germline ends lie 7 bases apart. With all but the CDR3 taken from the reference TRBV5-4 and TRBJ2-2 genes, the full variable domain is: ETGVTQSPTHLIKTRGQQVTLRCSSQSGHNTVSWYQQALGQGPQFIFQYYREEENGRGNFPPRFSGLQFPNYSSELNVNALELDDSALYLCASSGPSGELFFGEGSRLTVL.